The entry below describes one T cell receptor beta chain. The specificity of this receptor is unknown. No base quality information exists; no much larger clone differs at one position. Genomic DNA was extracted from sorted cells for sequencing of the TCRbeta CDR3 region. The immunoSEQ Assay was used for sequencing of TCRbeta CDR3 regions. TCRdb obtained this table from immuneACCESS and retained in-frame rearrangements with V and J assigned. These tables miss some clones; where compared with another copy, unresolved V genes account for less than half of the shortfall, and the remainder is unexplained. The table for this sample lists some 55,000 clones; less than 85% of them were counted only once. The ten largest clones represent about 13% of the sample. The trial excluded patients who had a history of autoimmune disease or were on systemic immunosuppression. Peripheral blood for TCR sequencing was collected from all dose cohorts at baseline, on cycle 4 day 1, and on cycle 7 day 1. The samples were drawn from a first-in-human, open-label, multicenter phase I dose-escalation trial of ivuxolimab. Adults with locally advanced or metastatic head and neck squamous cell, hepatocellular, melanoma or renal cell carcinoma were enrolled in the trial. Before TCR sequencing, CD4+ and CD8+ T cells were separately sorted from peripheral blood.

This sample is drawn from a study of OX40 agonist ivuxolimab in advanced cancers. About the study as a whole: The costimulatory receptor OX40 (CD134) was targeted by ivuxolimab, a fully human IgG2 agonistic monoclonal antibody. Of the 50 or so patients in dose escalation, 19 had hepatocellular carcinoma, some 15 had melanoma, 9 had renal cell carcinoma and 9 had head and neck cancer. Three dose-escalation patients achieved partial responses, one with hepatocellular carcinoma and two with cutaneous melanoma. Peripheral TCRbeta sequencing aimed to test whether ivuxolimab altered TCR sequence diversity and caused clonal T-cell expansion. The paper covers the monotherapy dose-escalation part of the phase I ivuxolimab trial, which included N ≈ 57 patients. Intravenous ivuxolimab was administered to patients every 2 weeks at six dose levels: 0.01, 0.1, 0.3, 1.5, 3 and 10 mg/kg. Prior anti-PD-1, anti-PD-L1 or anti-CTLA-4 therapy was permitted, and checkpoint inhibitors had been received by less than 45% of dose-escalation patients. In the dose-escalation cohort, 65% to 90% of patients were male, and the mean age was approximately 64 years, with a range of roughly 20 to 85.

The germline V gene provides CDR1 SNHLY and CDR2 FYNNEI. Inclusive of the bounding cysteine and phenylalanine, the CDR3 is 13 residues long. Only the CDR3 DNA is retained, 39 bases long and in frame from the first base. Trimming removed 7 bases from V and 8 bases from J; the gene matches leave 10 bases unexplained. What the study reported, not specific to this receptor: In the 0.1-3.0 mg/kg groups, partial responders had among the lowest normalized peripheral clonal expansion, particularly in CD8+ T cells. Clonal expansion of both CD4+ and CD8+ blood T cells was observed from baseline to week 6 at doses 0.1 to 3.0 mg/kg. Which antigens the clonally expanded peripheral T cells were specific for was not determined. Low levels of normalized T-cell clonal expansion were also seen in some patients who did not respond. After ivuxolimab, CD8+ T cells had more expanded clones than CD4+ T cells on average.

The chain couples TRBV2 to TRBJ1-1; TRBD1 lines up with 7 middle nucleotides. This clonotype originated in an adult with an advanced solid tumor such as melanoma, head and neck, liver or kidney cancer. This sample comprised CD4+ or CD8+ T cells sorted from blood, obtained in a trial of the OX40 agonist ivuxolimab. The CDR3 corresponds to CASNTDRHSEAFF. The DNA sequence is as follows: TGTGCCAGCAATACGGACAGGCACTCCGAAGCTTTCTTT.